This T cell receptor (beta chain) was profiled in a study of CD8 T cells in ankylosing spondylitis. Study-wide results and limits: It appeared that ankylosing spondylitis blood was characterized by a TCR beta motif of several highly homologous variants. Clones linked with disease were CD8+ and fairly uncommon in the peripheral blood. The authors reported significant enrichment of disease-linked clones in matched ankylosing spondylitis synovial fluid.

The CDR3 length is 15 residues. The V gene's germline CDR1 is SGHRS and CDR2 YFSETQ. Germline trimming cut 3 bases from V and 5 bases from J; bases unmatched to any gene: 7. A note on this clonotype: No antigen is known for it.

One entry per CDR3 protein results from TCRdb running MiXCR on the 5' RACE reads. The data show fewer than 500,000 distinct CDR3 sequences, 26% seen once. Sequencing was performed on blood, either unsorted or a sorted T cell fraction (not recorded which). V usage is TRBV5-1 and J usage is TRBJ2-1; 8 nucleotides agree with TRBD2. This receptor was identified in a male donor with ankylosing spondylitis. CDR3 sequence reads: CASSWVSGVDNEQFF. In nucleotides, the CDR3 is TGCGCCAGCAGCTGGGTTAGCGGGGTAGACAATGAGCAGTTCTTC.